The T cell receptor (beta chain) under discussion was sequenced for a study of blood T cell repertoires in COVID-19. Background on the study: The samples span acute and convalescent COVID-19 from the United States, Italy and Spain. T cells, B-cell-depleted T cells, or PBMCs provided the cDNA or gDNA that served as material.

The germline CDR1 and CDR2 sequences are LNHDA and SQIVND (reference sequence). V lost 3 bases, J lost 6 bases, and 6 bases stayed unmatched. The CDR3 length is 16 residues. Original processing notes: Amplifying reference gene primers gave estimates of nucleated cell counts. Only in-frame clones appear in the TCRdb table, and some are missing; sequencing was by immunoSEQ multiplex PCR. That table furnishes V, J and clone size, whereas the DNA furnished D and trimming. The sample lists 250,000 or so clones; 88% were seen once. During active infection, Seattle patients enrolled and were then monitored through disease.

V usage is TRBV19 and J usage is TRBJ2-2; 11 bases agree with TRBD2. The sequencing input was peripheral blood. This receptor was taken from a woman aged 30 to 39 with COVID-19, enrolled during active disease. CDR3 loop: CASSIPLTSGAGELFF. The CDR3 bases are TGTGCCAGTAGTATCCCGTTGACTAGCGGGGCCGGGGAGCTGTTTTTT.